The T cell receptor (beta chain) under discussion was sequenced for a study of blood T cells in healthy people across ages (dated by TCRdb to between 2015 and 2017). Background for the entire study: Template switching captured roughly one uniquely barcoded TCR beta cDNA molecule per two T cells in model experiments. Four age groups were formed from the donors: young (average around 15 years), middle-aged (just under 40), aged (more than 55) and long-lived (more than 75). The study analyzed two additional independent replicas of 1 million unique cDNA reads from the same blood draw for two donors, one aged 18 to 29 and one aged 80 or older. Age-related changes in TCR beta repertoire diversity were measured in the study by deep sequencing normalized with unique cDNA molecular identifiers.

In the case of this clonotype: Its antigen is not yet known. No much larger clonotype is one base removed from it; base qualities were not supplied.

The library was prepared using 5' RACE. The listed sequencing device is Illumina HiSeq 2500. The second PCR ran for roughly 7 to 11 cycles and used a J-beta primer mix along with a sample-barcoded 5' primer. A template-switch 5' adaptor carrying 12 random nucleotides introduced a unique molecular identifier onto each TCR beta cDNA molecule. Each sample yielded at least 2.5 million CDR3-containing paired-end reads. The Mint cDNA synthesis kit, primed by a TRBC-specific oligonucleotide, was used to synthesize first-strand cDNA from all RNA. After uracil-DNA glycosylase treatment, a first 18-cycle PCR used universal primers M1SS and BC2_uni_R on all cDNA. In the source study's methods: Normalization of each sample was performed by random selection of 1 million high-quality reads, each carrying a distinct molecular identifier. Instead of being binned into consensus sequences, reads with shared molecular identifiers were discarded. MiTCR, set to a Q25 quality threshold and the strictest error-elimination algorithm, was used for CDR3 identification, clonotype clustering and error correction. A nonparametric unseen species model with Euler transformation was used to estimate a lower bound on total TCR beta diversity. The public sequencing data were trimmed at Q25 with fastp and processed into clonotypes with MiXCR by TCRdb, which kept only in-frame beta chains. Here each entry gathers all rows of one CDR3 protein and keeps the most common genes and DNA. These V and J calls rely on TCRdb rather than the paper's analysis. This sample comprises some 940,000 distinct CDR3 sequences, 25% to 35% of them detected only once. The top ten clones comprise 10% of the sample.

Relative to germline, V is missing 4 bases and J is missing 2 bases, with 7 bases of the junction outside any gene match. The germline V gene sets CDR1 to MDHEN and CDR2 to SYDVKM. The CDR3 contains 16 residues, cysteine and phenylalanine counted. The only DNA kept is the CDR3, 48 bases in frame from the first base. The paper as a whole reports these results and caveats: As age increased, observed TCR beta diversity per million T cells dropped in a roughly linear way, and a significant reduction was already evident by age 40. Total diversity estimates from one million sequenced T cells were considered lower bounds and underestimates. Donor CMV infection status was unknown, potentially confounding age-related changes in expanded clonotypes. Bulk unsorted PBMC profiling prevented conclusive comparison of naive and antigen-experienced compartments. Compared with the aged group, the long-lived group had more naive CD4+ T cells, fewer expanded clones and increased TCR diversity, a pattern suggesting age selection. A strong correlation was found between observed TCR beta diversity and the percentage of naive T cells measured by flow cytometry.

The 39 donors, aged 6 to 90 years, were systemically healthy Caucasian individuals from Russia. Each donor gave about 9.2 milliliters of peripheral blood, drawn into EDTA-treated Vacutainer tubes. Ficoll-Paque density-gradient centrifugation was used to isolate PBMCs, with at least 6 million per sample. Total RNA, at least 6 micrograms per sample, was extracted from PBMCs with Trizol reagent. For every donor, flow cytometry on a PBMC aliquot measured the percentage of naive CD45RAhigh/CD27high T cells. These same data were also listed under a study on T cells of mothers and their children. The second investigation adds: The donors were nine systemically healthy Caucasian individuals, made up of three mothers and their six children. cDNA synthesis consumed the entire amount of extracted RNA, loaded at roughly 1.5 ug RNA in each 15 ul reaction. In the second PCR, sample barcodes and 2-4 random nucleotides were introduced via the M1S primer. Over 8 million TCR beta CDR3 reads were obtained for each mother, and approximately 3.2 million reads were obtained for each child. In both related and unrelated pairs, thymic selection shapes the output of TCR recombination in a similar way, with inherited differences having only a minor effect. Normalized repertoire overlap in related mother-child pairs was always slightly higher than in unrelated mother-child pairs, but the difference was never significant. No persistent microchimeric T cell clones were detected, at a sensitivity of roughly 100 clones per million clonotypes. Deep NGS was used in the study to compare the TCR beta repertoires of mothers and children and to look for features that separate related mother-child pairs from unrelated individuals. On average, the children were approximately 11 +/- 4 years old, while the mothers were about 40 +/- 4 years old. After adapters were ligated using NEBNext reagents, the libraries underwent 100+100 nt paired-end sequencing on an Illumina HiSeq 2000. To prevent cross-contamination, the mother and child libraries were prepared one month apart and sequenced in separate runs. For each donor, between about 500,000 and 2,200,000 distinct TCR beta clonotypes were identified. Naive TCR beta clonotypes were estimated from low-frequency clonotypes matched to each donor's FACS-determined naive share, without sorting.

The sample consisted of blood. This TCR came from a woman aged 40-49 years in good health. Recombination connected TRBV28 to TRBJ1-4; 7 junctional bases match TRBD1. The DNA sequence follows: TGTGCCAGCAGTTCCGGAGGGACAGAGACTAATGAAAAACTGTTTTTT. It translates to CASSSGGTETNEKLFF.